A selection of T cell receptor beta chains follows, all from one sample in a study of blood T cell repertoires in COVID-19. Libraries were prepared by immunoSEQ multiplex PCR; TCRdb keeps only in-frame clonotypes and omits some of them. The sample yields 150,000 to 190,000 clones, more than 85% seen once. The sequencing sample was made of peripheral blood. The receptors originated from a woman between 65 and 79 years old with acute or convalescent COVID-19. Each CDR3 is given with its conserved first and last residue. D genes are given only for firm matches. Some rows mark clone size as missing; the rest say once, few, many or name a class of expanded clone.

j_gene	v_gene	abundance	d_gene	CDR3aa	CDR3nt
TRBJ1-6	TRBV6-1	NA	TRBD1	CASSERGQDSPLHF	TGTGCCAGCAGTGAAAGGGGGCAAGACTCACCCCTCCACTTT
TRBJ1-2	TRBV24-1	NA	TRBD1	CATSDTPGTGVGYTF	TGTGCCACCAGTGATACACCCGGGACAGGTGTAGGCTACACCTTC
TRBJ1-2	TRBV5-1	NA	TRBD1	CASSLITGGGEGYTF	TGCGCCAGCAGCTTGATAACAGGGGGTGGTGAGGGCTACACCTTC
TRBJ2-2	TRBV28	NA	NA	CASSTSPGTGELFF	TGTGCCAGCAGTACCTCCCCGGGCACCGGGGAGCTGTTTTTT
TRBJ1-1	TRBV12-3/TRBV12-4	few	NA	CASSPGNTEAFF	TGTGCCAGTTCCCCCGGGAACACTGAAGCTTTCTTT
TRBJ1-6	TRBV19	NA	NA	CASRPTSRRDNSPLHF	TGTGCCAGTAGGCCTACATCGCGGAGAGATAATTCACCCCTCCACTTT
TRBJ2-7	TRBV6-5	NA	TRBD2	CASFPGSGGYEQYF	TGTGCCAGCTTTCCGGGCAGCGGGGGGTACGAGCAGTACTTC
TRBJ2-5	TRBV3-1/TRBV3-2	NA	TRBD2	CASSHGRLAGGRQETQYF	TGTGCCAGCAGCCACGGAAGACTAGCGGGGGGCCGACAAGAGACCCAGTACTTC
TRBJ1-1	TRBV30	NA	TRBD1	CACRQGEETEAFF	TGTGCCTGCAGACAGGGGGAAGAAACTGAAGCTTTCTTT
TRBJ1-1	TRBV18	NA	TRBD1	CASSPSTGGTEAFF	TGTGCCAGCTCACCATCAACAGGGGGCACTGAAGCTTTCTTT
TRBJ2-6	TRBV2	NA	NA	CASRKRVSGANVLTF	TGTGCCAGCAGGAAGCGGGTTTCTGGGGCCAACGTCCTGACTTTC
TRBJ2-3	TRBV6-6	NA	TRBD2	CASLLTQRGSTDTQYF	TGTGCCAGCTTACTTACCCAGCGGGGAAGCACAGATACGCAGTATTTT
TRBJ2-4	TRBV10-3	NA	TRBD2	CAISESPSGDTHIQYF	TGTGCCATCAGTGAGTCCCCTAGCGGGGACACGCACATTCAGTACTTC
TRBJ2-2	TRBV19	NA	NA	CASHNSGSSPGTGELFF	TGTGCCAGCCACAACTCAGGGTCCTCGCCGGGCACCGGGGAGCTGTTTTTT
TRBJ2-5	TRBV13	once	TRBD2	CASSSSGGQETQYF	TGTGCCAGCAGCTCTAGCGGGGGCCAAGAGACCCAGTACTTC
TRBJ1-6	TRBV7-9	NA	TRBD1	CASSLGQGSSPLHF	TGTGCCAGCAGCTTGGGACAGGGAAGCTCACCCCTCCACTTT
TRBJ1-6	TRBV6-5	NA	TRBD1	CASSPGTGNNSPLHF	TGTGCCAGCAGTCCCGGGACAGGGAATAATTCACCCCTCCACTTT
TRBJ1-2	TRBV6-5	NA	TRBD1	CASRGTGGYYGYTF	TGTGCCAGCAGGGGGACAGGGGGCTACTATGGCTACACCTTC
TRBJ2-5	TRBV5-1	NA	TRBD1	CASSLGDRGETQYF	TGCGCCAGCAGCTTGGGGGACAGGGGGGAGACCCAGTACTTC
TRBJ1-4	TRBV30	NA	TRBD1	CAWKEGAAEKLFF	TGTGCCTGGAAAGAGGGGGCGGCTGAAAAACTGTTTTTT
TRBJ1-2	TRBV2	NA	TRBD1	CASSSDRAANYGYTF	TGTGCCAGCAGTTCCGACAGGGCCGCTAACTATGGCTACACCTTC
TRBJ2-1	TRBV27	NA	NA	CASAGGLNNEQFF	TGTGCCAGCGCCGGGGGGCTGAACAATGAGCAGTTCTTC